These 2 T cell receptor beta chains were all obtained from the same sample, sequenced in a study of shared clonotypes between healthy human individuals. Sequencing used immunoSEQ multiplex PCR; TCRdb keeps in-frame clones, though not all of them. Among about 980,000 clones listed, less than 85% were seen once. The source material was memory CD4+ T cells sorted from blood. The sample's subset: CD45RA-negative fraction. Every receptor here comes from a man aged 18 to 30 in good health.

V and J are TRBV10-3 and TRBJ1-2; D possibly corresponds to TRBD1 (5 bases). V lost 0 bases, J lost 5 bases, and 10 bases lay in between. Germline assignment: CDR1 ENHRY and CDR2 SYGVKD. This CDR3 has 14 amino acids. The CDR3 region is CAISESQAGYGYTF. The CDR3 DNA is TGTGCCATCAGTGAGTCACAGGCGGGATATGGCTACACCTTC.

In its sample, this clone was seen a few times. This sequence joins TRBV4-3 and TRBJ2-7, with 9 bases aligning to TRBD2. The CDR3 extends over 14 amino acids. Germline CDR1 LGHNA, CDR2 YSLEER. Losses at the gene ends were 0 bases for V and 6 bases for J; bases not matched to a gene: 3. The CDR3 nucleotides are TGCGCCAGCAGCCAAGATGGCGGGAGGGGCGAGCAGTACTTC. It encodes CASSQDGGRGEQYF.